The present entry profiles one T cell receptor beta chain with its context. The data originate from a study of CD8 T cells in Susac syndrome. V lost 0 bases and J lost 10; bases outside the gene matches: 6. CDR3 length equals 13 residues. Germline CDR1 reads GTSNPN; CDR2 reads SVGIG (reference sequence). Reverse transcription of roughly 0.5 to 1 ug RNA used random hexamers. Amplification of the TCR beta CDR3 was carried out by immunoSEQ multiplex PCR, which spanned a total of 54 Vbeta and 13 Jbeta segments. TCRdb used MiXCR to reprocess the immunoSEQ multiplex PCR reads, holding one entry per CDR3 protein. The sample has 150,000 to 200,000 distinct CDR3 sequences, around 95% seen once.

The chain links TRBV30 to TRBJ2-3; 8 bases agree with TRBD2. The material sequenced was CD4+ T cells from PBMCs. The receptor was isolated from a human donor with multiple sclerosis. The CDR3 DNA follows: TGTGCCTGGAGTGTATCGGGGGGGCCTGCGCAGTATTTT. Translating it yields CAWSVSGGPAQYF. Full variable domain (outside the CDR3, taken from reference TRBV30 and TRBJ2-3): SQTIHQWPATLVQPVGSPLSLECTVEGTSNPNLYWYRQAAGRGLQLLFYSVGIGQISSEVPQNLSASRPQDRQFILSSKKLLLSDSGFYLCAWSVSGGPAQYFGPGTRLTVL.